One sample yielded the 27 T cell receptor beta chains listed below, sequenced in a study of blood T cell repertoires in COVID-19. TCRdb's copy holds only in-frame clones and misses some; the assay was immunoSEQ multiplex PCR. There are hundreds of thousands of clones in the sample; more than 80% occur only once, and 1.4% to 1.5% lies in the top ten. The sequencing sample was made of peripheral blood. The receptors were sampled from a young woman with active or convalescent COVID-19.

The chain employs TRBV5-5 and TRBJ1-2, with 8 bases identical to TRBD1. CDR3 length equals 15 residues. Germline assignment: CDR1 SGHKS and CDR2 YYEKEE (reference sequence). Trimming took 0 bases from V and 2 from J; bases not matched to a gene: 3. In DNA, the CDR3 is TGTGCCAGCAGCTTGGCTCGGGACAGGAACTATGGCTACACCTTC. Encoded protein: CASSLARDRNYGYTF.

The chain combines TRBV11-2 with TRBJ1-2; 8 nucleotides align to TRBD1. V lost 5 bases and J lost 1; bases outside the gene matches: 6. CDR3 size: 15 residues. Germline V gene data show CDR1 as SGHAT and CDR2 as FQNNGV. The CDR3 is CASSQGAYGNYGYTF. The CDR3, as DNA: TGTGCCAGCAGCCAGGGGGCATATGGTAACTATGGCTACACCTTC. The whole variable domain, filled in from reference TRBV11-2 and TRBJ1-2, reads EAGVAQSPRYKIIEKRQSVAFWCNPISGHATLYWYQQILGQGPKLLIQFQNNGVVDDSQLPKDRFSAERLKGVDSTLKIQPAKLEDSAVYLCASSQGAYGNYGYTFGSGTRLTVV.

The rearrangement uses TRBV5-5 and TRBJ1-6; 7 bases are shared with TRBD1. The V gene's germline CDR1 is SGHKS and CDR2 YYEKEE (reference sequence). Unmatched junction bases numbered 6, after V lost 4 bases and J lost 5 bases. The CDR3 totals 15 residues. The CDR3, as DNA: TGTGCCAGCAGCGCGGACAGGTCCCATAATTCACCCCTCCACTTT. Its protein is CASSADRSHNSPLHF.

Points on this clone: One end of the junction varies from germline; a read error may be responsible. The V gene is TRBV5-1, the J gene TRBJ1-3; D is undetermined. Germline V gives CDR1 SGHRS, CDR2 YFSETQ. The CDR3 has 15 amino acids. The CDR3 is CASSLEGTEGSTIYF. CDR3 in DNA: TGCGCCAGCAGCTTGGAGGGTACCGAGGGAAGCACCATATATTTT.

This clone came up a few times. V and J are TRBV10-3 and TRBJ1-1, with D unclear. CDR1 and CDR2 from the germline V gene are ENHRY and SYGVKD. Trimming pared 4 bases from V and 3 bases from J, leaving 6 bases between. The CDR3 has 12 residues. The CDR3 reads CAISAADTEAFF. The CDR3 coding sequence is TGTGCCATCAGTGCCGCGGACACTGAAGCTTTCTTT.

The gene calls are TRBV6-5 and TRBJ1-3; TRBD1 agrees at 7 bases. V shed 6 bases and J 0 bases; nucleotides not matched to a gene: 5. In germline, CDR1 is MNHEY, CDR2 SVGAGI. This CDR3 is 15 amino acids long. CDR3 nucleotides: TGTGCCAGCAGCTGGGACAGCACCTCTGGAAACACCATATATTTT. Protein product: CASSWDSTSGNTIYF.

This chain uses TRBV5-1 with TRBJ2-1; 10 bases align to TRBD1. The CDR3 extends over 17 amino acids. Germline values: CDR1 SGHRS, CDR2 YFSETQ. Trimming took 0 bases from V and 1 from J; bases not matched to a gene: 4. The CDR3 region has the DNA TGCGCCAGCAGCTTGGTCGCGGGACAGGGGTCCTACAATGAGCAGTTCTTC. Translating gives CASSLVAGQGSYNEQFF. Using reference TRBV5-1 and TRBJ2-1 for the parts outside the CDR3, the full variable domain is KAGVTQTPRYLIKTRGQQVTLSCSPISGHRSVSWYQQTPGQGLQFLFEYFSETQRNKGNFPGRFSGRQFSNSRSEMNVSTLELGDSALYLCASSLVAGQGSYNEQFFGPGTRLTVL.

The rearrangement links TRBV5-4 to TRBJ2-5; D is possibly TRBD2 (5 bases). This CDR3 has 15 residues. The germline V gene encodes CDR1 SGHNT and CDR2 YYREEE (reference sequence). Deletions cut 3 bases from V and 2 bases from J, with 14 bases between. The CDR3 nucleotides are TGTGCCAGCAGCTCATCGGAGGTAGCTCAAGAGACCCAGTACTTC. Its translation is CASSSSEVAQETQYF.

With regard to this clone: The identical CDR3 is also encoded by other nucleotide sequences in the sample. This chain uses TRBV6-5 with TRBJ2-7; possibly TRBD1 for D (5 bases). This CDR3 is 13 amino acids long. CDR1 MNHEY and CDR2 SVGAGI come from the germline V gene. The V end lost 2 bases, the J end lost 3 bases, and 8 bases lay between the germline ends. DNA for the CDR3: TGTGCCAGCAGTTACGGTAGGGGCTACGAGCAGTACTTC. Protein: CASSYGRGYEQYF.

The chain uses TRBV4-1 and TRBJ2-7, with 14 bases aligning to TRBD2. CDR3 length equals 16 residues. Trimming removed 4 bases from V and 5 bases from J; junction bases left unmatched: 7. CDR1 is MGHRA, CDR2 YSYEKL, per germline. CDR3: CASSRQTSGGANEQYF. The CDR3 DNA reads TGCGCCAGCAGCCGCCAGACTAGCGGGGGGGCCAACGAGCAGTACTTC.

This chain links TRBV7-2 with TRBJ2-7, with a tentative D call TRBD2 (5 bases). CDR3 length: 13 amino acids. V was cut by 3 bases and J by 4 bases, with 10 bases left in between. Germline CDR1 is SGHTA and CDR2 is FQGNSA. CDR3 sequence: CASSLRLPYEQYF. The CDR3 DNA follows: TGTGCCAGCAGCTTGAGACTACCTTACGAGCAGTACTTC.

J is TRBJ1-1 and V is TRBV10-2; the D is unclear. V lost 5 bases and J 5 bases, leaving 9 bases between the germline ends. This CDR3 has 12 residues. Germline V gives CDR1 WSHSY, CDR2 SAAADI. The chain's CDR3 is CASSTQSTEAFF. CDR3 DNA: TGCGCCAGCAGTACACAATCAACTGAAGCTTTCTTT.

V gene TRBV19 combines with J gene TRBJ1-1; D may be TRBD1 (6 bases). The CDR3 covers 15 residues. The V gene lost 6 bases and the J gene lost 5 bases, with 19 bases spanning the gap. Germline V lookup: CDR1 LNHDA, CDR2 SQIVND (reference sequence). In DNA form, the CDR3 reads TGTGCCAGTAGCCCCAAAGTGGGGGCCAGGACTGAAGCTTTCTTT. This codes for CASSPKVGARTEAFF.

The chain couples TRBV10-1 to TRBJ2-3, with D perhaps matching TRBD1 (5 bases). This CDR3 has 20 residues. Germline V CDR1 and CDR2: WNHNN, SYGVQD (reference sequence). The germline V and J ends were trimmed by 1 base and 4 bases, with 27 bases remaining between them. CDR3 in amino acids: CASSELVGASRDPIADTQYF. The CDR3 DNA reads TGCGCCAGCAGTGAGTTAGTAGGAGCGTCCAGGGATCCGATCGCAGATACGCAGTATTTT.

V and J are TRBV12-3 or TRBV12-4 and TRBJ1-1, with D maybe TRBD1 (6 bases). V was cut by 1 base and J by 12 bases, with 15 bases left in between. This CDR3 region has 13 residues. The CDR3 here is CASSLGTGSKTFF. CDR3 sequence (DNA): TGTGCCAGCAGTTTAGGAACAGGGAGTAAAACTTTCTTT.

The chain carries TRBV19 and TRBJ1-1, with D maybe TRBD1 (6 bases). V lost 5 bases and J lost 4, with 14 bases in between. Germline V gene lookup returns CDR1 LNHDA and CDR2 SQIVND (reference sequence). This CDR3 contains 14 residues. The CDR3 region is CASSGQGWSTEAFF. The CDR3 nucleotides read TGTGCCAGTAGTGGGCAGGGGTGGTCCACTGAAGCTTTCTTT.

The chain has TRBV5-1 and TRBJ2-3; TRBD2 matches at 8 bases. J was trimmed by 4 bases and V by 3 bases; bases with no gene match: 4. The V gene's germline CDR1 is SGHRS and CDR2 YFSETQ. CDR3 length: 14 residues. The CDR3: CASSSGTSPDTQYF. Here the CDR3 DNA reads TGCGCCAGCAGCTCCGGGACTAGTCCAGATACGCAGTATTTT. Drawing the rest from reference TRBV5-1 and TRBJ2-3, the complete variable domain is KAGVTQTPRYLIKTRGQQVTLSCSPISGHRSVSWYQQTPGQGLQFLFEYFSETQRNKGNFPGRFSGRQFSNSRSEMNVSTLELGDSALYLCASSSGTSPDTQYFGPGTRLTVL.

In its sample, this clone was seen once. V usage is TRBV7-9 and J usage is TRBJ2-7, with 10 bases that match TRBD2. The V and J ends lost 1 base and 7 bases, in that order; junction bases with no gene match: 7. CDR3 length: 15 residues. Looked up from germline, CDR1 is SEHNR and CDR2 is FQNEAQ (reference sequence). In nucleotides, the CDR3 is TGTGCCAGCAGCTTAGAACTAGCGGGGAGCCTTGAGCAGTACTTC. Translation: CASSLELAGSLEQYF.

V gene TRBV19 combines with J gene TRBJ2-1; 8 bases map to TRBD2. CDR1 and CDR2 from the germline V gene are LNHDA and SQIVND (reference sequence). J gave up 6 bases and V 9 bases, and 7 bases lay outside the gene matches. CDR3 length: 13 amino acids. CDR3 nucleotides: TGTGCCAGCATACGGACTAGCTCCAATGAGCAGTTCTTC. Its translation: CASIRTSSNEQFF.

The chain couples TRBV7-6 to TRBJ2-7; 7 nucleotides line up with TRBD1. Germline-derived CDR1 and CDR2 are SGHVS and FNYEAQ. V lost 4 bases to trimming and J lost 0 bases; unmatched junction nucleotides: 3. The CDR3 is 14 amino acids. CDR3 loop: CASSSQGSSYEQYF. CDR3 DNA sequence: TGTGCCAGCAGCTCACAGGGGAGCTCCTACGAGCAGTACTTC.

The chain uses TRBV7-8 and TRBJ2-7; 10 bases line up with TRBD2. CDR1 and CDR2 from the germline V gene are SGHVS and FQNEAQ. This CDR3 region has 14 residues. V shed 7 bases and J 1 base; nucleotides not matched to a gene: 4. CDR3 in DNA: TGTGCCAGCAACCAGCGGGAGGGGTCCTACGAGCAGTACTTC. Translation gives CASNQREGSYEQYF.

The rearrangement links TRBV30 to TRBJ2-3; possibly TRBD1 for D (6 bases). The CDR3 has 15 residues. Germline V CDR1 and CDR2: GTSNPN, SVGIG (reference sequence). V was clipped by 2 bases and J by 1 base, with 13 bases between them. CDR3 residues: CAWSSTGSRTDTQYF. DNA for the CDR3: TGTGCCTGGAGTTCAACAGGGTCCCGCACAGATACGCAGTATTTT.

The gene calls are TRBV27 and TRBJ1-5; 9 nucleotides agree with TRBD1. With 6 bases clipped from V and 1 base from J, the junction kept 4 bases outside the gene matches. CDR1 MNHEY and CDR2 SMNVEV come from the germline V gene (reference sequence). The CDR3 sequence is 15 residues long. The CDR3: CASRLQGASNQPQHF. The CDR3 coding sequence is TGTGCCAGCAGATTACAGGGGGCGAGCAATCAGCCCCAGCATTTT.

The genes are TRBV6-1 and TRBJ1-2; no clear D gene. The CDR3 runs 12 residues. Germline CDR1 is MNHNS and CDR2 is SASEGT. The V gene lost 2 bases and the J gene lost 8 bases, with 9 bases spanning the gap. DNA of the CDR3: TGTGCCAGCAGTGAATGGGGAGGCGGCTACACCTTC. Protein: CASSEWGGGYTF.

The chain employs TRBV15 and TRBJ2-6; D gene unclear. V dropped 5 bases and J dropped 0 bases, with 8 bases sitting between them. Germline-derived CDR1 and CDR2 are LNHNV and YYDKDF (reference sequence). The CDR3 loop spans 15 amino acids. The CDR3 loop is CATSETSSGANVLTF. CDR3 DNA: TGTGCCACCAGCGAGACTTCCTCTGGGGCCAACGTCCTGACTTTC.

J is TRBJ2-5 and V is TRBV5-1, with 10 bases aligning to TRBD2. The ends lost 4 bases at V and 2 bases at J; junction bases unmatched: 8. The CDR3 loop spans 16 amino acids. CDR1 SGHRS and CDR2 YFSETQ come from the germline V gene. CDR3 residues: CASSPGTSEAQETQYF. For the CDR3, the DNA is TGCGCCAGCAGCCCCGGGACTAGCGAAGCTCAAGAGACCCAGTACTTC. The variable domain in full, with the rest retrieved from reference TRBV5-1 and TRBJ2-5, is KAGVTQTPRYLIKTRGQQVTLSCSPISGHRSVSWYQQTPGQGLQFLFEYFSETQRNKGNFPGRFSGRQFSNSRSEMNVSTLELGDSALYLCASSPGTSEAQETQYFGPGTRLLVL.

This rearrangement joins TRBV13 to TRBJ2-1, with D maybe TRBD1 (5 bases). The CDR3 loop spans 15 amino acids. CDR1 is PRHDT, CDR2 FYEKMQ, per germline (reference sequence). V lost 0 bases, J lost 5 bases, and 11 bases lay in between. CDR3 DNA: TGTGCCAGCAGCTTAGGAGGGTCAGGGAACAATGAGCAGTTCTTC. Its translation: CASSLGGSGNNEQFF.